Shown below are 22 T cell receptor beta chains from a single sample sequenced in a study of blood T cell repertoires in COVID-19. Using immunoSEQ multiplex PCR, the repertoire was profiled, and TCRdb retains in-frame clones only, with some absent. This sample yields approximately 170,000 clones, of which less than 85% are seen a single time; about 10% belongs to the top ten. The sample was peripheral blood. The receptors originated from a woman of 80 years or more with active or convalescent COVID-19.

The gene calls are TRBV7-2 and TRBJ2-3, with a possible D match to TRBD2 (5 bases). Germline V gene lookup returns CDR1 SGHTA and CDR2 FQGNSA. V shed 5 bases and J shed 6 bases, with 15 bases lying between them. The CDR3 runs to 14 residues. The CDR3 reads CASSRTLLTDTQYF. The CDR3 coding sequence is TGTGCCAGCAGCCGGACTTTGCTCACGGATACGCAGTATTTT.

In its sample, this clone was seen once. The chain is built from TRBV4-1 and TRBJ2-3, with D maybe TRBD2 (7 bases). This CDR3 is 16 amino acids long. Per germline, CDR1 MGHRA and CDR2 YSYEKL. V lost 0 bases to trimming and J lost 5 bases, with 15 bases between them. CDR3 in DNA: TGCGCCAGCAGCCAAGACGGGGGCTCGGGGGGAGATACGCAGTATTTT. The encoded protein is CASSQDGGSGGDTQYF.

The gene calls are TRBV29-1 and TRBJ2-1, with D possibly matching TRBD1 (6 bases). Germline assignment: CDR1 SQVTM and CDR2 ANQGSEA. Trimming stripped 6 bases from V and 7 bases from J, with 13 bases between. CDR3 size: 12 residues. CDR3 in DNA: TGCAGCGTCTCAAAGACAGGTAATGAGCAGTTCTTC. Translating gives CSVSKTGNEQFF.

The V and J genes are TRBV19 and TRBJ2-1; 8 nucleotides align to TRBD2. The CDR3 spans 13 residues. The germline V gene has CDR1 LNHDA and CDR2 SQIVND (reference sequence). V lost 10 bases to trimming and J lost 7 bases; unmatched junction nucleotides: 9. DNA for the CDR3: TGTGCCACCTTCGGACTAGCTCGGAATGAGCAGTTCTTC. Protein sequence: CATFGLARNEQFF.

This clone was observed a few times. The chain joins TRBV6-6 to TRBJ1-1; no definite D call. The ends were cut back, 2 bases at V and 1 base at J, with 11 bases in the middle. The V gene's germline CDR1 is MNHNY and CDR2 SVGAGI (reference sequence). The length of the CDR3 is 15 residues. The CDR3 DNA is TGTGCCAGCAGTTACGCGACACCGCAGAACACTGAAGCTTTCTTT. Translation gives CASSYATPQNTEAFF.

The chain uses TRBV9 and TRBJ2-1; 7 bases are a match to TRBD2. The CDR3 is 16 residues long. J gave up 4 bases and V 3 bases, and 10 bases lay outside the gene matches. Germline V lookup: CDR1 SGDLS, CDR2 YYNGEE. The CDR3 DNA sequence: TGTGCCAGCAGCGCCCAGCGGCTAGCGGAATACAATGAGCAGTTCTTC. Translating it yields CASSAQRLAEYNEQFF.

The chain joins TRBV11-2 to TRBJ2-1; 9 nucleotides agree with TRBD2. Per germline, CDR1 SGHAT and CDR2 FQNNGV. This CDR3 comprises 16 residues. Losses at the gene ends were 2 bases for V and 6 bases for J; bases not matched to a gene: 8. In DNA form, the CDR3 reads TGTGCCAGCAGCTTAAATAGCGGGGGAAGGGGCAATGAGCAGTTCTTC. Translated, it gives CASSLNSGGRGNEQFF.

The chain couples TRBV5-4 to TRBJ1-4, with 12 positions matching TRBD1. Germline CDR1 and CDR2: SGHNT and YYREEE (reference sequence). J lost 6 bases, V lost 4 bases, and 4 bases had no gene match. CDR3 length: 15 amino acids. The DNA for the CDR3 is TGTGCCAGCAGCGGGGGACAGGGGGCATATGAAAAACTGTTTTTT. This codes for CASSGGQGAYEKLFF. Full variable domain (remainder filled in from reference TRBV5-4 and TRBJ1-4): ETGVTQSPTHLIKTRGQQVTLRCSSQSGHNTVSWYQQALGQGPQFIFQYYREEENGRGNFPPRFSGLQFPNYSSELNVNALELDDSALYLCASSGGQGAYEKLFFGSGTQLSVL.

This chain joins TRBV28 and TRBJ1-6; 9 bases line up with TRBD1. This CDR3 is built from 15 residues. Germline V gene data show CDR1 as MDHEN and CDR2 as SYDVKM. The V gene end was trimmed by 6 bases and the J gene end by 10 bases; junction bases not matched to a gene: 10. The CDR3 region has the DNA TGTGCCAGCAGAACGACAGGGGGGTTATGGTCACCCCTCCACTTT. Residues: CASRTTGGLWSPLHF.

The chain joins TRBV30 to TRBJ2-1; D gene unclear. CDR3 length: 13 amino acids. The V gene's germline CDR1 is GTSNPN and CDR2 SVGIG (reference sequence). V was pared by 1 base and J by 4 bases, with 8 bases between. The DNA for the CDR3 is TGTGCCTGGAGTGAACAGAGATACAATGAGCAGTTCTTC. Translated, it gives CAWSEQRYNEQFF. Variable domain in full (rest from reference TRBV30 and TRBJ2-1): SQTIHQWPATLVQPVGSPLSLECTVEGTSNPNLYWYRQAAGRGLQLLFYSVGIGQISSEVPQNLSASRPQDRQFILSSKKLLLSDSGFYLCAWSEQRYNEQFFGPGTRLTVL.

This clone was seen just once. J is TRBJ1-2 and V is TRBV6-5, with TRBD1 matching 11 bases. CDR3 size: 15 residues. Per the germline V gene, CDR1 is MNHEY and CDR2 is SVGAGI. The V and J ends lost 7 bases and 11 bases, in that order; junction bases with no gene match: 15. The DNA of the CDR3 is TGTGCCAGCAATGCAGTAGGACAGGGGGCGCAGGTATACACCTTC. It is translated as CASNAVGQGAQVYTF.

The chain couples TRBV5-4 to TRBJ2-1; TRBD2 is a possible D gene (8 bases). Trimming removed 4 bases at V and 10 bases at J, with 24 bases between. Germline-derived CDR1 and CDR2 are SGHNT and YYREEE (reference sequence). This CDR3 is built from 16 residues. CDR3 in DNA: TGTGCCAGCAGCCAAAATGTACGGGAGGGGGCTAGGGAGCAGTTCTTC. Translating it yields CASSQNVREGAREQFF.

The V gene is TRBV2, the J gene TRBJ1-2, with TRBD1 matching over 10 bases. CDR1 and CDR2 from the germline V gene are SNHLY and FYNNEI. The ends lost 4 bases at V and 3 bases at J; junction bases unmatched: 2. The CDR3 totals 14 residues. CDR3 residues: CASSGQGADYGYTF. For the CDR3, the DNA is TGTGCCAGCAGTGGACAGGGGGCGGACTATGGCTACACCTTC.

V and J are TRBV9 and TRBJ2-7; 7 bases fit TRBD2. Germline CDR1 SGDLS, CDR2 YYNGEE. V shed 4 bases, J shed 3 bases, and the junction held 4 bases outside the gene matches. The CDR3 has 13 amino acids. The CDR3 DNA is TGTGCCAGCAGCAGGCGGGACTACTACGAGCAGTACTTC. Amino acid sequence: CASSRRDYYEQYF.

The rearrangement uses TRBV6-1 and TRBJ2-3; 8 bases line up with TRBD2. This CDR3 is built from 20 residues. V dropped 0 bases and J dropped 0; count of bases not matched to a gene: 14. Germline loops: CDR1 MNHNS, CDR2 SASEGT. CDR3 in DNA: TGTGCCAGCAGTGAAGCGGGGACGGGGGGGGCGAGGGTTAGCACAGATACGCAGTATTTT. Translating it yields CASSEAGTGGARVSTDTQYF.

The chain links TRBV10-2 to TRBJ1-2, with D tentatively TRBD1 (5 bases). CDR1 is WSHSY and CDR2 is SAAADI in the germline V gene. The CDR3 runs 14 residues. Trimming pared 5 bases from V and 4 bases from J, leaving 14 bases between. Written as DNA, the CDR3 is TGCGCCAGCAGTTGGGGGGTGAGGCCCTATGGCTACACCTTC. Translated: CASSWGVRPYGYTF.

The V call is TRBV10-2, the J call TRBJ2-1, with 10 bases fitting TRBD2. Unmatched junction bases numbered 3, after V lost 0 bases and J lost 10 bases. The length of the CDR3 is 14 residues. CDR1 and CDR2 from the germline V gene are WSHSY and SAAADI. The CDR3 DNA reads as TGCGCCAGCAGTGAGTCGGCTAGCGGGAGCGAGCAGTTCTTC. Translation: CASSESASGSEQFF.

V and J are TRBV6-6 and TRBJ2-1, with TRBD2 matching 7 bases. Germline CDR1 reads MNHNY; CDR2 reads SVGAGI (reference sequence). V lost 5 bases and J lost 4; bases outside the gene matches: 8. The CDR3 covers 15 residues. The CDR3 sequence is CASSTLGGPYNEQFF. CDR3 DNA sequence: TGTGCCAGCAGTACCCTGGGAGGGCCTTACAATGAGCAGTTCTTC.

The V and J genes are TRBV2 and TRBJ2-7, with 10 bases identical to TRBD1. Germline lookup yields CDR1 SNHLY and CDR2 FYNNEI. With V trimmed by 4 bases and J by 3 bases, 18 bases remained unmatched. The CDR3 runs 19 residues. CDR3 in DNA: TGTGCCAGCAGTGTCTTTCTTTCGGGTTTGGGACAGGGGCTCTACGAGCAGTACTTC. Translation gives CASSVFLSGLGQGLYEQYF.

The chain combines TRBV6-1 with TRBJ2-1; possibly TRBD2 for D (5 bases). Trimming removed 7 bases at V and 5 bases at J, with 9 bases between. The CDR3 runs to 12 residues. CDR1 MNHNS and CDR2 SASEGT come from the germline V gene. The CDR3 reads CASKAADNEQFF. Written as DNA, the CDR3 is TGTGCCAGCAAAGCGGCAGACAATGAGCAGTTCTTC.

This clone was seen more than once but under ten times. The chain couples TRBV11-2 to TRBJ1-4, with D uncertain. This CDR3 contains 14 residues. Trimming left V 5 bases short and J 7 bases short, with 14 bases between. Germline assignment: CDR1 SGHAT and CDR2 FQNNGV. The CDR3: CASSRPDRFEKLFF. In nucleotides, the CDR3 is TGTGCCAGCAGCCGCCCTGATCGGTTTGAAAAACTGTTTTTT.

This chain uses TRBV5-6 with TRBJ1-2; TRBD1 matches 10 bases. V shed 4 bases and J 5 bases; nucleotides not matched to a gene: 11. Germline V gives CDR1 SGHDT, CDR2 YYEEEE. The CDR3 consists of 16 residues. CDR3 bases: TGTGCCAGCAGCCCCGGGACAGGGGCCCCTGAGTATGGCTACACCTTC. Encoded protein: CASSPGTGAPEYGYTF.